The source of this TCR beta chain is a study of STAT5B mutations in CD4+ large granular lymphocyte leukemia. Study conclusions and caveats: Without putative leukemic clones, patient CD4-sorted repertoires remained more clonal than healthy CD4+ repertoires.

Details on this clone: Its antigen is unknown.

Assay used: immunoSEQ multiplex PCR; TCRdb lists only in-frame clones, some missing. Here the sample spans some 34,000 clones, 80% to 90% being singletons. Deletions cut 3 bases from V and 0 bases from J, with 9 bases between. CDR1 SGHAT and CDR2 FQDESV come from the germline V gene (reference sequence). The CDR3 spans 16 residues. This sequence joins TRBV11-1 and TRBJ2-6; D is undetermined. The material sequenced was CD4+ T cells from blood buffy coats. The sequence was collected from a human donor in good health. The CDR3 protein is CASSFRLSSGANVLTF. The CDR3 nucleotides read TGTGCCAGCAGCTTCCGCCTGAGCTCTGGGGCCAACGTCCTGACTTTC.